The 21 T cell receptor beta chains given below trace back to one sample, sequenced in a study of shared clonotypes between healthy human individuals. This table comes from immunoSEQ multiplex PCR, and its TCRdb copy is limited to in-frame clones, with some not included. This sample has about 600,000 clones, with nearly 98% found just once. The naive CD8 fraction comprised CD45RO-negative cells positively selected for CCR7 and excluded terminally differentiated effector memory CD45RA+ cells. Sequencing was carried out using naive CD8+ T cells sorted from blood. These receptors were collected from a man aged 25-45 years in good health.

The rearrangement uses TRBV6-5 and TRBJ2-2; D is ambiguous. The CDR3 sequence is 12 residues long. CDR1 and CDR2 from the germline V gene are MNHEY and SVGAGI. V was clipped by 6 bases and J by 4 bases, with 6 bases between them. The CDR3 reads CASSLSTGELFF. CDR3 nucleotide sequence: TGTGCCAGCAGCCTATCCACCGGGGAGCTGTTTTTT.

The chain links TRBV19 to TRBJ2-1; TRBD2 aligns across 8 bases. CDR3 length: 15 residues. V shed 10 bases and J 7 bases; nucleotides not matched to a gene: 15. Per the germline V gene, CDR1 is LNHDA and CDR2 is SQIVND (reference sequence). The CDR3 DNA reads TGTGCCACCCAACCAGGACTAGCTACGTTTAATGAGCAGTTCTTC. Translating gives CATQPGLATFNEQFF.

The genes are TRBV4-3 and TRBJ2-2, with TRBD2 as a possible D gene (6 bases). Germline CDR1 LGHNA, CDR2 YSLEER. V was cut by 0 bases and J by 6 bases, with 11 bases left in between. CDR3 length equals 15 residues. In DNA form, the CDR3 reads TGCGCCAGCAGCCAAGACGGGGGAATGGCCGGGGAGCTGTTTTTT. Its translation: CASSQDGGMAGELFF.

The V call is TRBV7-9, the J call TRBJ2-7; 8 positions match TRBD2. J gave up 5 bases and V 5 bases, and 14 bases lay outside the gene matches. This CDR3 is 16 amino acids long. Germline assignment: CDR1 SEHNR and CDR2 FQNEAQ (reference sequence). CDR3 in amino acids: CASSPREPAGVHEQYF. The CDR3 DNA is TGTGCCAGCAGCCCCAGGGAGCCAGCGGGAGTTCACGAGCAGTACTTC.

This chain links TRBV29-1 with TRBJ2-7, with D maybe TRBD1 (6 bases). V gave up 3 bases and J gave up 1 base, with 10 bases separating them. The germline V gene encodes CDR1 SQVTM and CDR2 ANQGSEA. There are 13 residues in the CDR3. CDR3 sequence reads: CSVELQGSYEQYF. For the CDR3, the DNA is TGCAGCGTTGAGTTGCAGGGGTCCTACGAGCAGTACTTC.

V and J are TRBV7-3 and TRBJ2-7, with D perhaps TRBD2 (6 bases). Trimming removed 2 bases at V and 3 bases at J, with 8 bases between. Germline V CDR1 and CDR2: SGHTA, FQGTGA. This CDR3 has 13 residues. CDR3 sequence (DNA): TGTGCCAGCAGCTTATCGGGGGACTACGAGCAGTACTTC. Residues: CASSLSGDYEQYF. Full variable domain (remainder filled in from reference TRBV7-3 and TRBJ2-7): GAGVSQTPSNKVTEKGKYVELRCDPISGHTALYWYRQSLGQGPEFLIYFQGTGAADDSGLPNDRFFAVRPEGSVSTLKIQRTERGDSAVYLCASSLSGDYEQYFGPGTRLTVT.

J is TRBJ2-7 and V is TRBV27; TRBD2 agrees at 14 bases. Trimming at V came to 5 bases and at J to 7 bases, leaving 7 bases not matched to a gene. CDR3 size: 15 residues. Germline V gives CDR1 MNHEY, CDR2 SMNVEV (reference sequence). Written as DNA, the CDR3 is TGTGCCAGCAGTCCCAGGACTAGCGGGAGGAGTGAGCAGTACTTC. It translates to CASSPRTSGRSEQYF.

V is TRBV9 and J is TRBJ2-2; 8 nucleotides align to TRBD2. Germline V gene data show CDR1 as SGDLS and CDR2 as YYNGEE. V lost 4 bases, J lost 7 bases, and 9 bases stayed unmatched. The CDR3 consists of 15 residues. The CDR3 coding sequence is TGTGCCAGCAGCCCTACTGGCGGGAGGATCGGGGAGCTGTTTTTT. It codes for CASSPTGGRIGELFF.

CDR3 loop: CASSQGLLKGGYTF. CDR3 nucleotides: TGTGCCAGCAGTCAGGGACTATTGAAAGGTGGCTACACCTTC. The chain employs TRBV6-5 and TRBJ1-2, with D maybe TRBD1 (5 bases). This CDR3 is built from 14 residues. The germline V gene has CDR1 MNHEY and CDR2 SVGAGI. The V end lost 5 bases, the J end lost 7 bases, and 17 bases lay between the germline ends.

This clone was recorded once. V is TRBV14 and J is TRBJ2-1, with D uncertain. Germline values: CDR1 SGHDN, CDR2 FVKESK. Trimming cost V 8 bases and J 4 bases, with 12 bases left between them. The CDR3 has 13 residues. The DNA for the CDR3 is TGTGCCAGCGGGGAAGGGCCATACAATGAGCAGTTCTTC. Translation: CASGEGPYNEQFF.

The rearrangement joins TRBV9 to TRBJ2-7; no reliable D call. Germline loops: CDR1 SGDLS, CDR2 YYNGEE. V lost 3 bases, J lost 8 bases, and 15 bases lay in between. This CDR3 spans 13 amino acids. CDR3 region: CASSARSATQQYF. DNA of the CDR3: TGTGCCAGCAGCGCCCGCTCGGCTACGCAGCAGTACTTC.

The chain joins TRBV2 to TRBJ1-2; the D is unclear. V gave up 1 base and J gave up 4 bases, with 13 bases separating them. The CDR3 loop spans 15 amino acids. Germline CDR1 SNHLY, CDR2 FYNNEI. CDR3 bases: TGTGCCAGCAGTGAAGAAGGAGGCAACCTCTATGGCTACACCTTC. This translates into CASSEEGGNLYGYTF.

The CDR3 sequence is CASSLSTENSYEQYF. For the CDR3, the DNA is TGTGCCAGCAGTTTATCGACGGAAAACTCCTACGAGCAGTACTTC. The V and J genes are TRBV27 and TRBJ2-7; no clear D. The CDR3 totals 15 residues. Trimming removed 0 bases at V and 0 bases at J, with 9 bases between. Germline values: CDR1 MNHEY, CDR2 SMNVEV (reference sequence).

The chain combines TRBV7-3 with TRBJ2-3, with D maybe TRBD2 (5 bases). Trimming removed 3 bases at V and 2 bases at J, with 15 bases between. The CDR3 length is 16 residues. The germline CDR1 and CDR2 sequences are SGHTA and FQGTGA. CDR3 sequence: CASSLPGVEDTDTQYF. In DNA, the CDR3 is TGTGCCAGCAGCTTGCCCGGGGTCGAAGACACAGATACGCAGTATTTT. Filled out from reference TRBV7-3 and TRBJ2-3, the complete variable domain reads GAGVSQTPSNKVTEKGKYVELRCDPISGHTALYWYRQSLGQGPEFLIYFQGTGAADDSGLPNDRFFAVRPEGSVSTLKIQRTERGDSAVYLCASSLPGVEDTDTQYFGPGTRLTVL.

The chain has TRBV27 and TRBJ1-1, with 7 bases aligning to TRBD1. V shed 5 bases, J shed 5 bases, and the junction held 11 bases outside the gene matches. The CDR3 totals 15 residues. Germline loops: CDR1 MNHEY, CDR2 SMNVEV (reference sequence). The CDR3 coding sequence is TGTGCCAGCAGTACAGGGTCAGGGGGAGGTACTGAAGCTTTCTTT. Translation: CASSTGSGGGTEAFF.

CDR3 nucleotide sequence: TGTGCCAGCAGCTTATTTCGGGGTTGGGACACTGAAGCTTTCTTT. The encoded protein is CASSLFRGWDTEAFF. The chain is built from TRBV7-6 and TRBJ1-1; no firm D call. The CDR3 loop spans 15 amino acids. Germline lookup yields CDR1 SGHVS and CDR2 FNYEAQ. V was clipped by 2 bases and J by 3 bases, with 13 bases between them.

The V gene is TRBV2, the J gene TRBJ2-7; 9 nucleotides align to TRBD2. Germline loops: CDR1 SNHLY, CDR2 FYNNEI. The CDR3 length is 13 residues. Trimming at V came to 5 bases and at J to 7 bases, leaving 6 bases not matched to a gene. The CDR3 loop reads CASSLGSGREQYF. The CDR3 bases are TGTGCCAGCAGTTTGGGAAGCGGGAGGGAGCAGTACTTC. Together with reference TRBV2 and TRBJ2-7, the CDR3 gives the full variable domain: EPEVTQTPSHQVTQMGQEVILRCVPISNHLYFYWYRQILGQKVEFLVSFYNNEISEKSEIFDDQFSVERPDGSNFTLKIRSTKLEDSAMYFCASSLGSGREQYFGPGTRLTVT.

This clone was detected once. This sequence joins TRBV25-1 and TRBJ2-7, with D unclear. Deletions cut 2 bases from V and 7 bases from J, with 9 bases between. CDR1 is MGHDK, CDR2 SYGVNS, per germline. This CDR3 region has 12 residues. The CDR3, as DNA: TGTGCCAGCAGTGAAGTAGGGTTTGAGCAGTACTTC. It encodes CASSEVGFEQYF.

V and J are TRBV7-3 and TRBJ2-1, with D perhaps matching TRBD2 (5 bases). This CDR3 is built from 13 residues. Germline loops: CDR1 SGHTA, CDR2 FQGTGA. Trimming pared 5 bases from V and 4 bases from J, leaving 9 bases between. CDR3 sequence reads: CASSLSEYNEQFF. The DNA for the CDR3 is TGTGCCAGCAGCCTTAGCGAATACAATGAGCAGTTCTTC.

V and J are TRBV27 and TRBJ2-1; D perhaps matches TRBD2 (5 bases). CDR3 length equals 12 residues. Trimming stripped 8 bases from V and 5 bases from J, with 10 bases between. Germline V gene lookup returns CDR1 MNHEY and CDR2 SMNVEV (reference sequence). CDR3 in DNA: TGTGCCAGCGCCGGAGGAGACAATGAGCAGTTCTTC. Translated, it gives CASAGGDNEQFF.

V usage is TRBV7-3 and J usage is TRBJ2-3, with 8 bases fitting TRBD2. V shed 5 bases and J 2 bases; nucleotides not matched to a gene: 15. The CDR3 loop spans 18 amino acids. Per germline, CDR1 SGHTA and CDR2 FQGTGA. The CDR3 spells CASSPADSGNPATDTQYF. In DNA, the CDR3 is TGTGCCAGCAGCCCGGCTGATAGCGGGAATCCTGCCACAGATACGCAGTATTTT.